Following are 25 T cell receptor beta chains from one sample sequenced in a study of Graves' ophthalmopathy and Graves' hyperthyroidism. The study amplified TCR beta CDR3 regions using RNA transcripts. HTBI primers were employed in first-round RT-PCR, then a second-round multiplex PCR followed. In TCRdb, the multiplex PCR reads were re-called with MiXCR into one record per CDR3 protein. The sample includes hundreds of thousands of distinct CDR3 sequences, under 25% of them seen just once. Sequenced material: peripheral blood. These receptors were obtained from a woman under 30 with stable Graves' hyperthyroidism.

This clonotype was seen at least ten times. This sequence joins TRBV12-3 or TRBV12-4 and TRBJ1-1; D uncertain. V gave up 3 bases and J gave up 4 bases, with 21 bases separating them. There are 17 residues in the CDR3. CDR3 DNA sequence: TGTGCCAGCAGTTTGCATCCATTATTTAACCCCGCCACTGAAGCTTTCTTT. This gives the protein CASSLHPLFNPATEAFF.

At least ten counts were recorded for this clonotype. This rearrangement joins TRBV15 to TRBJ2-7; 7 positions match TRBD2. CDR3 length: 17 amino acids. Germline V gene sequence: CDR1 LNHNV, CDR2 YYDKDF (reference sequence). Trimming removed 0 bases from V and 2 bases from J; junction bases left unmatched: 10. The CDR3 bases are TGTGCCACCAGCAGAGACCCGTTCGTGGGAGGGGCCTACGAGCAGTACTTC. As protein: CATSRDPFVGGAYEQYF.

This clonotype has at least ten counts. The chain is built from TRBV7-8 and TRBJ2-7; TRBD2 agrees at 7 bases. The CDR3 totals 14 residues. J lost 4 bases, V lost 4 bases, and 7 bases had no gene match. Germline values: CDR1 SGHVS, CDR2 FQNEAQ. In DNA, the CDR3 is TGTGCCAGCAGCTCAGGACTAGTTAGATACGAGCAGTACTTC. Its translation: CASSSGLVRYEQYF.

This clonotype has at least ten counts. The chain recombines TRBV9 with TRBJ2-5, with 10 nucleotides matching TRBD2. This CDR3 contains 14 residues. Per germline, CDR1 SGDLS and CDR2 YYNGEE. Trimming at V came to 2 bases and at J to 5 bases, leaving 3 bases not matched to a gene. Here the CDR3 DNA reads TGTGCCAGCAGCGTTGGAGCGGGAGGGGAGACCCAGTACTTC. This sequence encodes CASSVGAGGETQYF. The full variable domain, rest sourced from reference TRBV9 and TRBJ2-5, is DSGVTQTPKHLITATGQRVTLRCSPRSGDLSVYWYQQSLDQGLQFLIQYYNGEERAKGNILERFSAQQFPDLHSELNLSSLELGDSALYFCASSVGAGGETQYFGPGTRLLVL.

V usage is TRBV29-1 and J usage is TRBJ1-1, with D perhaps matching TRBD1 (5 bases). CDR3 size: 14 residues. Deletions cut 6 bases from V and 5 bases from J, with 19 bases between. Germline-derived CDR1 and CDR2 are SQVTM and ANQGSEA. The CDR3 protein is CSVINLSGETEAFF. The CDR3 DNA reads as TGCAGCGTCATAAACCTCTCGGGGGAAACTGAAGCTTTCTTT.

In its sample, this clonotype was seen many times. The chain carries TRBV2 and TRBJ1-1; 11 bases are shared with TRBD1. The germline CDR1 and CDR2 sequences are SNHLY and FYNNEI. This CDR3 contains 15 residues. V lost 4 bases to trimming and J lost 4 bases; unmatched junction nucleotides: 5. The CDR3 DNA follows: TGTGCCAGCAGTGCAGGGACAGGGGGGATCACTGAAGCTTTCTTT. It codes for CASSAGTGGITEAFF. The whole variable domain, filled in from reference TRBV2 and TRBJ1-1, reads EPEVTQTPSHQVTQMGQEVILRCVPISNHLYFYWYRQILGQKVEFLVSFYNNEISEKSEIFDDQFSVERPDGSNFTLKIRSTKLEDSAMYFCASSAGTGGITEAFFGQGTRLTVV.

This clonotype was seen many times. The genes are TRBV4-1 and TRBJ1-6; D gene ambiguous. Germline lookup yields CDR1 MGHRA and CDR2 YSYEKL. Trimming left V 5 bases short and J 0 bases short, with 14 bases between. The CDR3 is made up of 17 amino acids. This chain's CDR3 is CASSKGPPSSYNSPLHF. Written as DNA, the CDR3 is TGCGCCAGCAGCAAAGGACCGCCGAGCTCCTATAATTCACCCCTCCACTTT.

There are many counts of this clonotype. The chain combines TRBV28 with TRBJ2-4; 8 bases map to TRBD1. There are 14 residues in the CDR3. The germline CDR1 and CDR2 sequences are MDHEN and SYDVKM. J lost 6 bases, V lost 6 bases, and 7 bases had no gene match. CDR3: CASSAGGAGNIQYF. The DNA of the CDR3 is TGTGCCAGCAGCGCAGGGGGCGCCGGAAACATTCAGTACTTC.

The sample holds many counts of this clonotype. The CDR3 loop is CASSRQGATYEQYF. The CDR3 nucleotides are TGTGCCAGCAGTCGTCAGGGGGCGACCTACGAGCAGTACTTC. The chain combines TRBV2 with TRBJ2-7; 8 bases match TRBD1. The germline gives CDR1 SNHLY, CDR2 FYNNEI. Losses at the gene ends were 5 bases for V and 2 bases for J; bases not matched to a gene: 5. CDR3 length equals 14 residues.

This clonotype was counted ten times or more. This chain connects TRBV20-1 to TRBJ2-7; D gene unclear. Germline CDR1 DFQATT, CDR2 SNEGSKA (reference sequence). Trimming stripped 3 bases from V and 7 bases from J, with 10 bases between. The CDR3 extends over 11 amino acids. The CDR3 loop is CSARPGREQYF. In DNA, the CDR3 is TGCAGTGCTAGGCCTGGACGGGAGCAGTACTTC.

This clonotype was seen ten or more times. The chain couples TRBV18 to TRBJ1-3, with 10 bases fitting TRBD1. Germline loops: CDR1 KGHSH, CDR2 LQKENI. With V trimmed by 4 bases and J by 0 bases, 3 bases remained unmatched. The CDR3 contains 16 residues. CDR3 nucleotides: TGTGCCAGCTCACTCGGACAGGGGGACTCTGGAAACACCATATATTTT. Translation gives CASSLGQGDSGNTIYF.

This clonotype was seen at least ten times. V and J are TRBV12-3 or TRBV12-4 and TRBJ2-7; 7 positions agree with TRBD1. The length of the CDR3 is 14 residues. V was clipped by 5 bases and J by 2 bases; unmatched bases: 6. DNA of the CDR3: TGTGCCAGCAGTACCGGGACAGCTACCTACGAGCAGTACTTC. Its protein product is CASSTGTATYEQYF.

In this sample, this clonotype turned up many times. This sequence joins TRBV20-1 and TRBJ2-5; D is possibly TRBD1 or TRBD2 (5 bases each). The germline CDR1 and CDR2 sequences are DFQATT and SNEGSKA (reference sequence). The CDR3 covers 12 residues. CDR3: CCPRDLEETQYF. The CDR3 DNA reads as TGCTGCCCCAGGGACCTAGAAGAGACCCAGTACTTC.

This clonotype was seen at least ten times. One end of the junction does not line up with germline, which may come from a read error. CDR3 protein: CASSLGRGRGRETRYF. The CDR3 nucleotides read TGTGCCAGCAGCTTAGGGAGGGGGAGGGGTCGAGAGACCCGGTACTTC. The gene calls are TRBV11-2 and TRBJ2-5, with D tentatively TRBD2 (7 bases). From germline, CDR1 is SGHAT and CDR2 FQNNGV. The CDR3 is made up of 16 amino acids.

This clonotype was recorded at least ten times. The gene calls are TRBV7-3 and TRBJ2-5, with 10 nucleotides matching TRBD2. CDR1 and CDR2 (germline): SGHTA, FQGTGA. V was clipped by 6 bases and J by 5 bases; unmatched bases: 12. The CDR3 has 16 amino acids. The chain's CDR3 is CASRSGVAGGGETQYF. As DNA, the CDR3 is TGTGCCAGCAGGTCGGGTGTAGCGGGAGGTGGGGAGACCCAGTACTTC.

This clonotype was observed at least ten times. This chain joins TRBV6-5 and TRBJ2-7, with unresolved D. The CDR3 has 15 amino acids. Germline loops: CDR1 MNHEY, CDR2 SVGAGI. V shed 0 bases and J shed 2 bases, with 11 bases lying between them. The CDR3 here is CASSYSIDTTYEQYF. The DNA for the CDR3 is TGTGCCAGCAGTTACTCGATAGATACCACCTACGAGCAGTACTTC.

The chain employs TRBV28 and TRBJ2-7, with D unresolved. V lost 4 bases and J lost 3, with 16 bases in between. The CDR3 sequence is 15 residues long. From germline, CDR1 is MDHEN and CDR2 SYDVKM. In DNA form, the CDR3 reads TGTGCCAGCAGTTCTTGGTGGAATAGAGGCTACGAGCAGTACTTC. Its protein is CASSSWWNRGYEQYF.

This clonotype was found a few times. The chain is built from TRBV19 and TRBJ2-4; possible D gene TRBD1, 6 bases. The CDR3 runs 14 residues. CDR1 LNHDA and CDR2 SQIVND come from the germline V gene (reference sequence). The V and J ends lost 10 bases and 0 bases respectively, with 13 bases between them. CDR3 residues: CATPDRLAKNIQYF. The CDR3 DNA sequence: TGTGCCACCCCCGACAGGCTAGCCAAAAACATTCAGTACTTC. Supplemented by reference TRBV19 and TRBJ2-4, the full variable domain reads DGGITQSPKYLFRKEGQNVTLSCEQNLNHDAMYWYRQDPGQGLRLIYYSQIVNDFQKGDIAEGYSVSREKKESFPLTVTSAQKNPTAFYLCATPDRLAKNIQYFGAGTRLSVL.

With respect to this clonotype: A much larger clone differs from this one at a single base, so this may be a read error. CDR3 coding DNA: TGTGCCAGCAGTCCACGTTATAATTCACCCCTCCACTTT. It yields the protein CASSPRYNSPLHF. The chain joins TRBV12-3 or TRBV12-4 to TRBJ1-6; D call uncertain. Trimming removed 5 bases at V and 4 bases at J, with 6 bases between. The length of the CDR3 is 13 residues.

Many counts were recorded for this clonotype. This sequence joins TRBV6-5 and TRBJ2-5, with a weak D call TRBD1 (6 bases). CDR1 and CDR2 (germline): MNHEY, SVGAGI. The CDR3 runs to 14 residues. V shed 0 bases and J shed 5 bases, with 10 bases lying between them. The CDR3: CASSYSGAQETQYF. The CDR3 coding sequence is TGTGCCAGCAGTTACTCGGGGGCGCAGGAGACCCAGTACTTC.

This clonotype showed up just a few times. This rearrangement joins TRBV5-1 to TRBJ2-7; D unresolved. The CDR3 covers 14 residues. V lost 2 bases to trimming and J lost 2 bases, with 11 bases between them. Germline loops: CDR1 SGHRS, CDR2 YFSETQ. This CDR3 reads CASSLRTETYEQYF. CDR3 bases: TGCGCCAGCAGCTTAAGGACGGAGACCTACGAGCAGTACTTC.

The chain has TRBV20-1 and TRBJ2-2; 9 bases are a match to TRBD1. The CDR3 has 16 residues. Germline trimming cut 6 bases from V and 8 bases from J; bases unmatched to any gene: 16. CDR1 is DFQATT and CDR2 is SNEGSKA in the germline V gene (reference sequence). CDR3 sequence: CSATQSRTGVRGELFF. Here the CDR3 DNA reads TGCAGTGCGACCCAGAGCAGGACAGGGGTGAGAGGGGAGCTGTTTTTT.

This chain links TRBV27 with TRBJ1-2, with 8 bases identical to TRBD1. The J segment lost 6 bases and the V segment lost 2 bases, leaving 14 bases of the junction unmatched. The germline CDR1 and CDR2 sequences are MNHEY and SMNVEV (reference sequence). This CDR3 has 17 residues. The DNA of the CDR3 is TGTGCCAGCAGTTTAATAGGATTCGGACAGGGCGTTGATGGCTACACCTTC. As protein: CASSLIGFGQGVDGYTF.

The chain employs TRBV20-1 and TRBJ1-5; 9 positions agree with TRBD1. Looked up from germline, CDR1 is DFQATT and CDR2 is SNEGSKA (reference sequence). V dropped 0 bases and J dropped 5; count of bases not matched to a gene: 8. This CDR3 has 16 amino acids. CDR3 nucleotides: TGCAGTGCTAGAGATCCGGGACAGGGCCACCATCAGCCCCAGCATTTT. Translating gives CSARDPGQGHHQPQHF.

This clonotype was counted at least ten times. The chain is built from TRBV10-3 and TRBJ2-6; perhaps TRBD2 as D (6 bases). This CDR3 comprises 15 residues. With 8 bases removed from V and 4 bases from J, the gap between germline ends came to 15 bases. CDR1 and CDR2 from the germline V gene are ENHRY and SYGVKD. The CDR3 protein is CAIGGSDAGANVLTF. For the CDR3, the DNA is TGTGCCATCGGAGGGTCGGACGCCGGGGCCAACGTCCTGACTTTC.